Detailed here is one TCR beta chain. The sample originates from a study of blood T cell repertoires in COVID-19. The V and J ends lost 2 bases and 2 bases respectively, with 8 bases between them. Per germline, CDR1 SGHTA and CDR2 FQGTGA. The CDR3 consists of 14 residues. The age range of participants was about 18 to 89 years, with residence in about two dozen US areas. Participants' reported clinical history set cohort assignment. Clones were sequenced by immunoSEQ multiplex PCR, and TCRdb holds only the in-frame ones, with some missing. The sample yields around 340,000 clones, about 86% seen once. The clonotype was recovered from a woman aged 40 to 50 with acute COVID-19. Input material: PBMCs or T cells enriched from blood (not recorded which). The rearrangement links TRBV7-3 to TRBJ2-3; possibly TRBD2 for D (5 bases). DNA for the CDR3: TGTGCCAGCAGCTTAGGAGGCCACACAGATACGCAGTATTTT. Protein sequence: CASSLGGHTDTQYF. The full variable domain, completed using reference TRBV7-3 and TRBJ2-3, is GAGVSQTPSNKVTEKGKYVELRCDPISGHTALYWYRQSLGQGPEFLIYFQGTGAADDSGLPNDRFFAVRPEGSVSTLKIQRTERGDSAVYLCASSLGGHTDTQYFGPGTRLTVL.